These 23 T cell receptor beta chains originate from one sample sequenced in a study of T cell repertoires in cytomegalovirus infection. TCRdb re-called the reads through MiXCR, storing one row per CDR3 protein. The sample lists a few hundred thousand distinct CDR3 sequences; over 7.5% were seen once. The sequenced sample consisted of PBMCs. All receptors derive from a human donor in good health (CMV status not recorded). Some clones in this sample may be carry-over from other donors' samples.

This sequence joins TRBV12-3 or TRBV12-4 and TRBJ1-4; D is uncertain. The CDR3 consists of 15 residues. With 6 bases removed from V and 7 bases from J, the gap between germline ends came to 18 bases. The CDR3 spells CASSRLRDYGEKLFF. As DNA, the CDR3 is TGTGCCAGCAGCCGCCTACGTGATTATGGTGAAAAACTGTTTTTT.

This clonotype turned up a few times. One end of the junction fails to match germline, which may point to a read error. CDR3 DNA sequence: TGTGCCAGCAGCCGAGAAGCCTCACTGGGGGCGTATGAGACCCAGTACTTC. This gives the protein CASSREASLGAYETQYF. V gene TRBV4-1 combines with J gene TRBJ2-5; D is possibly TRBD1 (6 bases). CDR1 MGHRA and CDR2 YSYEKL come from the germline V gene. There are 17 residues in the CDR3.

Many counts were recorded for this clonotype. The chain carries TRBV6-4 and TRBJ2-1; 12 bases match TRBD2. Germline trimming cut 2 bases from V and 7 bases from J; bases unmatched to any gene: 6. The CDR3 has 16 amino acids. CDR1 and CDR2 (germline): MRHNA, SNTAGT. The CDR3 region is CASSDTSGRRINEQFF. CDR3 bases: TGTGCCAGCAGTGACACTAGCGGGAGGAGAATAAATGAGCAGTTCTTC.

This clonotype came up many times. This rearrangement joins TRBV7-2 to TRBJ2-4; D is perhaps TRBD1 (6 bases). Germline CDR1 SGHTA, CDR2 FQGNSA. This CDR3 has 17 amino acids. V was clipped by 1 base and J by 0 bases, with 13 bases between them. The CDR3 here is CASSLGVDRLAKNIQYF. The CDR3 DNA is TGTGCCAGCAGCTTAGGAGTCGACAGGCTAGCCAAAAACATTCAGTACTTC.

The V and J genes are TRBV6-1 and TRBJ2-4; D may be TRBD2 (6 bases). This CDR3 region has 13 residues. The germline V gene has CDR1 MNHNS and CDR2 SASEGT. Trimming took off 2 bases at V and 7 bases at J, with 9 bases between the two ends. CDR3 amino acids: CASSERGGNIQYF. The CDR3 DNA reads as TGTGCCAGCAGTGAACGAGGAGGGAACATTCAGTACTTC.

The sample holds many counts of this clonotype. The rearrangement uses TRBV7-2 and TRBJ1-2; unclear D gene. Trimming removed 5 bases at V and 4 bases at J, with 11 bases between. CDR1 and CDR2 from the germline V gene are SGHTA and FQGNSA. The CDR3 spans 13 residues. The CDR3 is CASSDRQTYGYTF. In DNA, the CDR3 is TGTGCCAGCAGCGATAGACAAACCTATGGCTACACCTTC.

The chain's CDR3 is CASSVAENTQYF. CDR3 DNA sequence: TGTGCCAGCAGCGTAGCGGAGAATACGCAGTATTTT. The chain carries TRBV9 and TRBJ2-3; no clear D. Germline-derived CDR1 and CDR2 are SGDLS and YYNGEE. The CDR3 covers 12 residues. V was trimmed by 0 bases and J by 7 bases, leaving 6 bases between them.

This clonotype was counted many times. V usage is TRBV7-2 and J usage is TRBJ2-7; D assignment may be TRBD1 or TRBD2 (5 bases each). Looked up from germline, CDR1 is SGHTA and CDR2 is FQGNSA. V lost 5 bases to trimming and J lost 5 bases, with 13 bases between them. The CDR3 runs to 13 residues. CDR3 sequence: CASSKHQGDEQYF. CDR3 sequence (DNA): TGTGCCAGCAGCAAACACCAGGGAGACGAGCAGTACTTC.

This clonotype has a handful of counts. V usage is TRBV27 and J usage is TRBJ1-2; weak D call: TRBD1 (6 bases). This CDR3 has 16 residues. Germline V gene sequence: CDR1 MNHEY, CDR2 SMNVEV (reference sequence). V was clipped by 3 bases and J by 4 bases, with 18 bases between them. The chain's CDR3 is CASSFRQTDRSYGYTF. CDR3 bases: TGTGCCAGCAGTTTCCGCCAGACAGACAGGAGCTATGGCTACACCTTC.

The gene calls are TRBV6-2 or TRBV6-3 and TRBJ2-7, with TRBD2 identical over 11 bases. The CDR3 has 16 residues. Germline V CDR1 and CDR2: MNHEY, SVGEGT. J lost 6 bases, V lost 6 bases, and 13 bases had no gene match. The CDR3 DNA sequence: TGTGCCAGCAGATACACGACTAGCGGGAAAGTGGGCGAGCAGTACTTC. It encodes CASRYTTSGKVGEQYF.

The rearrangement links TRBV28 to TRBJ2-7, with a possible D match to TRBD2 (5 bases). The CDR3 has 13 residues. Germline CDR1 and CDR2: MDHEN and SYDVKM. Deletions cut 2 bases from V and 7 bases from J, with 12 bases between. DNA for the CDR3: TGTGCCAGCAGTTTACTTATCTCGGGGGAGCAGTACTTC. This translates into CASSLLISGEQYF.

This clonotype was counted between two and nine times. CDR3 amino acids: CASSYSLYNEQFF. DNA of the CDR3: TGTGCCAGCAGTTACTCGTTATACAATGAGCAGTTCTTC. V usage is TRBV6-5 and J usage is TRBJ2-1; D gene uncertain. Trimming cost V 0 bases and J 4 bases, with 4 bases left between them. CDR1 MNHEY and CDR2 SVGAGI come from the germline V gene. The CDR3 runs 13 residues.

This clonotype was observed a handful of times. The DNA of the CDR3 is TGTGCCACCAGTGATCTAACGGGACACGGCCCGTTTGAGCCCCAGCATTTT. It is translated as CATSDLTGHGPFEPQHF. The chain combines TRBV24-1 with TRBJ1-5; possibly TRBD1 for D (6 bases). From germline, CDR1 is KGHDR and CDR2 SFDVKD. The germline V and J ends were trimmed by 3 bases and 8 bases, with 22 bases remaining between them. The CDR3 extends over 17 amino acids.

This clonotype occurred many times. The genes are TRBV7-2 and TRBJ2-1; TRBD1 agrees at 12 bases. V lost 1 base to trimming and J lost 8 bases; unmatched junction nucleotides: 3. Germline assignment: CDR1 SGHTA and CDR2 FQGNSA. The CDR3 sequence is 15 residues long. The CDR3 loop reads CASSLGGTGGHEQFF. CDR3 sequence (DNA): TGTGCCAGCAGCTTAGGTGGGACAGGGGGCCATGAGCAGTTCTTC.

Ten or more counts support this clonotype. This chain connects TRBV7-8 to TRBJ2-7, with 12 bases matching TRBD2. The CDR3 spans 15 residues. Germline loops: CDR1 SGHVS, CDR2 FQNEAQ. The V and J ends lost 5 bases and 2 bases, in that order; junction bases with no gene match: 4. The DNA for the CDR3 is TGTGCCAGCAGCCCCTCTAGCGGGAGGGCCTACGAGCAGTACTTC. It is translated as CASSPSSGRAYEQYF.

This clonotype was counted at least ten times. The chain links TRBV12-3 or TRBV12-4 to TRBJ1-6, with TRBD1 as a possible D gene (6 bases). Trimming left V 2 bases short and J 7 bases short, with 9 bases between. The CDR3 covers 14 residues. CDR3 DNA sequence: TGTGCCAGCAGTTTACGGACAGAGAATTCACCCCTCCACTTT. Its translation is CASSLRTENSPLHF.

This clonotype was recorded at least ten times. In nucleotides, the CDR3 is TGTGCCAGTAGTAGCCGGACCTTCTTTACCGGGGAGCTGTTTTTT. Translating it yields CASSSRTFFTGELFF. The chain couples TRBV19 to TRBJ2-2; D is undetermined. The CDR3 loop spans 15 amino acids. V was pared by 4 bases and J by 5 bases, with 14 bases between. Germline V gives CDR1 LNHDA, CDR2 SQIVND (reference sequence).

In this sample, this clonotype turned up a few times. V and J are TRBV10-3 and TRBJ1-2; D is perhaps TRBD1 (5 bases). In germline, CDR1 is ENHRY, CDR2 SYGVKD. The V end was cut by 3 bases, the J end by 2 bases, with 10 bases between. The CDR3 covers 14 residues. CDR3 DNA sequence: TGTGCCATCAGTGATGCCTGGGGGAACTATGGCTACACCTTC. This gives the protein CAISDAWGNYGYTF.

In its sample, this clonotype was seen a few times. The V gene is TRBV20-1, the J gene TRBJ1-4; D ambiguous. From germline, CDR1 is DFQATT and CDR2 SNEGSKA (reference sequence). The V gene lost 0 bases and the J gene lost 8 bases, with 10 bases spanning the gap. This CDR3 is built from 13 residues. The CDR3 region is CSARDNAGEKLFF. The CDR3 DNA reads TGCAGTGCTAGAGATAATGCCGGGGAAAAACTGTTTTTT.

The sample holds many counts of this clonotype. The rearrangement links TRBV7-2 to TRBJ2-5; TRBD2 agrees at 7 bases. There are 16 residues in the CDR3. Per germline, CDR1 SGHTA and CDR2 FQGNSA. J gave up 0 bases and V 3 bases, and 7 bases lay outside the gene matches. The DNA for the CDR3 is TGTGCCAGCAGCTTCCCACAGCGGGAAAACCAAGAGACCCAGTACTTC. Translated, it gives CASSFPQRENQETQYF.

This clonotype showed up just a few times. The rearrangement links TRBV7-2 to TRBJ2-5, with D perhaps matching TRBD2 (6 bases). The V and J ends lost 6 bases and 5 bases respectively, with 19 bases between them. Looked up from germline, CDR1 is SGHTA and CDR2 is FQGNSA. This CDR3 spans 15 amino acids. This CDR3 reads CASSDWGVSGETQYF. CDR3 bases: TGTGCCAGCAGTGACTGGGGGGTATCGGGGGAGACCCAGTACTTC.

The chain has TRBV2 and TRBJ2-2; 10 nucleotides line up with TRBD2. J lost 4 bases, V lost 0 bases, and 5 bases had no gene match. The CDR3 length is 17 residues. CDR1 is SNHLY, CDR2 FYNNEI, per germline. CDR3 loop: CASSEALTSGITGELFF. CDR3 coding DNA: TGTGCCAGCAGTGAAGCGCTTACTAGCGGGATCACCGGGGAGCTGTTTTTT.

This clonotype has a count of ten or more. The chain carries TRBV11-2 and TRBJ1-2, with D perhaps matching TRBD1 (6 bases). This CDR3 contains 16 residues. The germline gives CDR1 SGHAT, CDR2 FQNNGV. V lost 3 bases, J lost 8 bases, and 22 bases lay in between. The CDR3: CASSFGAGTQRRGYTF. The CDR3 DNA follows: TGTGCCAGCAGCTTTGGAGCCGGGACACAAAGACGGGGCTACACCTTC.